This passage covers 14 T cell receptor beta chains from one sample sequenced in a study of siplizumab effects on memory and regulatory T cells (dated by TCRdb to about 2019). Library preparation was by the immunoSEQ multiplex PCR assay. TCRdb retrieved this table from immuneACCESS and kept in-frame rearrangements only. Not all clones are present; in checked studies, unresolved V genes account for under half, and no reason is known for the remainder. Present in this sample are 90,000 to 120,000 clones, over 90% of which were seen just once. The top ten clones comprise approximately 0.67% of the sample. The specimen was Tregs sorted from blood. The receptor set was obtained from a human donor in good health.

The chain couples TRBV30 to TRBJ2-1; D may be TRBD1 (6 bases). The CDR3 loop spans 15 amino acids. V was clipped by 2 bases and J by 0 bases, with 11 bases between them. CDR1 and CDR2 (germline): GTSNPN, SVGIG (reference sequence). The CDR3 is CAWSRGGHSYNEQFF. The CDR3 DNA follows: TGTGCCTGGAGTAGAGGGGGACACTCCTACAATGAGCAGTTCTTC.

The chain uses TRBV6-1 and TRBJ1-5; 9 positions agree with TRBD1. This CDR3 has 19 amino acids. V was clipped by 4 bases and J by 2 bases; unmatched bases: 15. Germline CDR1 reads MNHNS; CDR2 reads SASEGT. The chain's CDR3 is CASSVLGTGIVLGNQPQHF. In DNA form, the CDR3 reads TGTGCCAGCAGTGTCTTGGGGACAGGGATCGTATTAGGCAATCAGCCCCAGCATTTT.

The V gene is TRBV10-3, the J gene TRBJ2-7; a weak D match, TRBD2 (5 bases). With 4 bases removed from V and 0 bases from J, the gap between germline ends came to 10 bases. This CDR3 contains 14 residues. CDR1 is ENHRY and CDR2 is SYGVKD in the germline V gene. The CDR3 region has the DNA TGTGCCATCAGTGCAGCGGCCAGCTCCTACGAGCAGTACTTC. This translates into CAISAAASSYEQYF.

The V and J genes are TRBV11-2 and TRBJ1-2; D is unclear. V gave up 0 bases and J gave up 4 bases, with 9 bases separating them. CDR1 SGHAT and CDR2 FQNNGV come from the germline V gene. The CDR3 runs 14 residues. The CDR3 reads CASSLDSRVYGYTF. The CDR3 region has the DNA TGTGCCAGCAGCTTAGATTCACGGGTCTATGGCTACACCTTC.

This clone was seen a few times. The rearrangement links TRBV5-6 to TRBJ1-5; D is unresolved. There are 14 residues in the CDR3. The germline CDR1 and CDR2 sequences are SGHDT and YYEEEE. V was trimmed by 1 base and J by 7 bases, leaving 12 bases between them. The CDR3 nucleotides are TGTGCCAGCAGCTTGAGGCAGGCCGGGCAGCCCCAGCATTTT. Translation: CASSLRQAGQPQHF.

V gene TRBV29-1 combines with J gene TRBJ1-2; D perhaps matches TRBD1 (6 bases). The V end was cut by 1 base, the J end by 3 bases, with 12 bases between. The CDR3 runs 14 residues. The germline gives CDR1 SQVTM, CDR2 ANQGSEA. CDR3 protein: CSVEGGPGDYGYTF. The CDR3 coding sequence is TGCAGCGTTGAAGGGGGGCCTGGAGACTATGGCTACACCTTC.

This clone appeared once. This sequence joins TRBV5-4 and TRBJ2-2; D is tentatively TRBD1 or TRBD2 (5 bases each). The ends were cut back, 4 bases at V and 0 bases at J, with 13 bases in the middle. Germline V gene data show CDR1 as SGHNT and CDR2 as YYREEE (reference sequence). CDR3 length: 16 amino acids. CDR3 residues: CASSTVLGANTGELFF. The CDR3, as DNA: TGTGCCAGCAGCACCGTTTTGGGGGCGAACACCGGGGAGCTGTTTTTT.

This rearrangement joins TRBV5-1 to TRBJ1-6; D ambiguous. CDR3 size: 13 residues. Trimming cost V 5 bases and J 8 bases, with 11 bases left between them. Germline CDR1 is SGHRS and CDR2 is YFSETQ. CDR3 sequence (DNA): TGCGCCAGCAGTGAGAGCACGGATTCACCCCTCCACTTT. Its protein is CASSESTDSPLHF.

V and J are TRBV5-5 and TRBJ1-1; D call uncertain. Deletions cut 1 base from V and 5 bases from J, with 9 bases between. In germline, CDR1 is SGHKS, CDR2 YYEKEE (reference sequence). The CDR3 covers 13 residues. CDR3 DNA sequence: TGTGCCAGCAGCTTGCTGGGAGGAACTGAAGCTTTCTTT. Translation gives CASSLLGGTEAFF.

This chain uses TRBV7-9 with TRBJ2-1; D gene unclear. This CDR3 has 12 amino acids. Germline CDR1 is SEHNR and CDR2 is FQNEAQ (reference sequence). The V and J ends lost 5 bases and 6 bases respectively, with 8 bases between them. In nucleotides, the CDR3 is TGTGCCAGCAGCCCGGGCGGCAATGAGCAGTTCTTC. Translated: CASSPGGNEQFF.

CDR3 coding DNA: TGTGCCAGCAGTAACAGGTTGAACACCGGGGAGCTGTTTTTT. The encoded protein is CASSNRLNTGELFF. V gene TRBV27 combines with J gene TRBJ2-2; D perhaps matches TRBD1 (5 bases). CDR1 is MNHEY and CDR2 is SMNVEV in the germline V gene (reference sequence). V gave up 5 bases and J gave up 1 base, with 8 bases separating them. This CDR3 contains 14 residues.

The rearrangement joins TRBV2 to TRBJ1-4; possibly TRBD1 for D (6 bases). The CDR3 has 14 amino acids. Germline CDR1 and CDR2: SNHLY and FYNNEI. The V end was cut by 5 bases, the J end by 11 bases, with 18 bases between. This chain's CDR3 is CASSNRVGIRKLFF. Here the CDR3 DNA reads TGTGCCAGCAGTAACAGGGTGGGGATCAGGAAACTGTTTTTT.

The CDR3 coding sequence is TGTGCCAGCACACGGGGGGCTAGCACAGATACGCAGTATTTT. This translates into CASTRGASTDTQYF. The rearrangement joins TRBV9 to TRBJ2-3; TRBD2 is a possible D gene (7 bases). This CDR3 contains 14 residues. Germline values: CDR1 SGDLS, CDR2 YYNGEE. Trimming pared 6 bases from V and 0 bases from J, leaving 11 bases between.

The chain uses TRBV27 and TRBJ2-5; D is unresolved. From germline, CDR1 is MNHEY and CDR2 SMNVEV (reference sequence). Trimming took 0 bases from V and 5 from J, leaving 13 bases between them. This CDR3 comprises 15 residues. CDR3: CASSLSSRTLETQYF. DNA of the CDR3: TGTGCCAGCAGTTTATCTAGTAGAACTTTGGAGACCCAGTACTTC.